Shown below are 13 T cell receptor beta chains from a single sample sequenced in a study of blood T cell repertoires in COVID-19. The protocol was immunoSEQ multiplex PCR, while the TCRdb copy is restricted to in-frame clones and leaves out a portion. This sample has roughly 100,000 clones, with more than 90% found just once. Sample: peripheral blood. These receptors all come from a man aged 18 to 29 with acute or convalescent COVID-19.

V gene TRBV3-1 (or the pseudogene TRBV3-2) combines with J gene TRBJ2-3, with unresolved D. Germline loops: CDR1 LGHDT, CDR2 YNNKEL (reference sequence). V lost 1 base and J 0 bases, leaving 14 bases between the germline ends. The CDR3 has 17 amino acids. In nucleotides, the CDR3 is TGTGCCAGCAGCCAAGTTTACCAGACTGCTAGCACAGATACGCAGTATTTT. It specifies CASSQVYQTASTDTQYF.

The chain combines TRBV7-8 with TRBJ2-1, with TRBD2 identical over 11 bases. Trimming cost V 5 bases and J 15 bases; bases outside gene matches: 12. The CDR3 spans 14 residues. CDR1 and CDR2 from the germline V gene are SGHVS and FQNEAQ. Here the CDR3 DNA reads TGTGCCAGCAGCCCCAAGACTAGCGGGACCGGTTGGTTCTTC. Its translation is CASSPKTSGTGWFF.

This chain connects TRBV6-5 to TRBJ1-1; 10 nucleotides agree with TRBD1. Germline V lookup: CDR1 MNHEY, CDR2 SVGAGI. The CDR3 has 15 amino acids. The ends lost 6 bases at V and 1 base at J; junction bases unmatched: 5. The CDR3 sequence: CASSRQGAGNTEAFF. In nucleotides, the CDR3 is TGTGCCAGCAGCCGACAGGGGGCGGGGAACACTGAAGCTTTCTTT.

This chain joins TRBV21-1 and TRBJ1-5. TRBV21-1 is labeled a pseudogene. This CDR3 region has 11 residues. CDR3 DNA sequence: TGTGCCAGACTAGGCGCGTGGCCCCAGCATTTT. Its translation is CARLGAWPQHF.

The V and J genes are TRBV7-8 and TRBJ1-1; D call uncertain. Germline V gene data show CDR1 as SGHVS and CDR2 as FQNEAQ. This CDR3 spans 16 amino acids. Trimming removed 1 base from V and 1 base from J, with 13 bases in between. The CDR3 loop is CASSLDSWQSNTEAFF. CDR3 nucleotides: TGTGCCAGCAGCTTAGATTCGTGGCAGTCGAACACTGAAGCTTTCTTT.

J is TRBJ2-5 and V is TRBV7-9, with 7 bases fitting TRBD1. The V segment lost 5 bases and the J segment 3 bases; nucleotides outside the gene matches: 9. Germline CDR1 and CDR2: SEHNR and FQNEAQ (reference sequence). The CDR3 loop spans 15 amino acids. The CDR3 reads CASSPWTGAKETQYF. In DNA, the CDR3 is TGTGCCAGCAGCCCATGGACAGGCGCAAAAGAGACCCAGTACTTC.

Details on this clone: This specimen includes other DNA sequences encoding the same CDR3. V usage is TRBV7-9 and J usage is TRBJ1-6, with a possible D match to TRBD1 (6 bases). This CDR3 is built from 17 residues. V dropped 1 base and J dropped 0 bases, with 10 bases sitting between them. Germline V gene lookup returns CDR1 SEHNR and CDR2 FQNEAQ (reference sequence). The CDR3 here is CASSLDRDPSYNSPLHF. The CDR3 nucleotides are TGTGCCAGCAGCTTAGACAGGGATCCCTCCTATAATTCACCCCTCCACTTT.

V and J are TRBV29-1 and TRBJ2-7, with D unclear. The CDR3 runs 13 residues. The germline V and J ends were trimmed by 4 bases and 1 base, with 11 bases remaining between them. From germline, CDR1 is SQVTM and CDR2 ANQGSEA. The CDR3 here is CSVVGVGSYEQYF. The CDR3 DNA is TGCAGCGTTGTAGGAGTCGGGTCCTACGAGCAGTACTTC.

The chain couples TRBV4-1 to TRBJ1-1; 8 nucleotides agree with TRBD1. Unmatched junction bases numbered 3, after V lost 5 bases and J lost 4 bases. Germline assignment: CDR1 MGHRA and CDR2 YSYEKL. The CDR3 spans 13 residues. In nucleotides, the CDR3 is TGCGCCAGCAGCTCAGGACAGGGCACTGAAGCTTTCTTT. It yields the protein CASSSGQGTEAFF.

J is TRBJ1-3 and V is TRBV6-5; D unclear. V gave up 8 bases and J gave up 4 bases, with 12 bases separating them. Germline CDR1 and CDR2: MNHEY and SVGAGI. The CDR3 consists of 13 residues. The CDR3 protein is CASARAGGNTIYF. DNA for the CDR3: TGTGCCAGCGCTCGGGCGGGGGGAAACACCATATATTTT.

The chain carries TRBV21-1 and TRBJ1-1; the D call of TRBD1 is as the table states it, not checked on the DNA. TRBV21-1 is termed a pseudogene. The CDR3 is 22 residues long. The CDR3 DNA follows: TGTGCCAGCAGCATGACTAATCCGGGACAATCAGTATCCCAGGCGATGAACACTGAAGCTTTCTTT. Protein: CASSMTNPGQSVSQAMNTEAFF.

The J gene is TRBJ2-7, the V gene TRBV7-9; 9 nucleotides align to TRBD1. The length of the CDR3 is 15 residues. V was pared by 0 bases and J by 3 bases, with 3 bases of the junction left unmatched. The germline gives CDR1 SEHNR, CDR2 FQNEAQ (reference sequence). CDR3 DNA: TGTGCCAGCAGCTTAGCGGGACAGGGTAACTACGAGCAGTACTTC. Amino acids: CASSLAGQGNYEQYF.

The CDR3 protein is CASSLGEFMNTEAFF. The DNA of the CDR3 is TGTGCCAGCAGCTTAGGGGAGTTCATGAACACTGAAGCTTTCTTT. This sequence joins TRBV7-2 and TRBJ1-1, with D unclear. V lost 1 base to trimming and J lost 0 bases, with 9 bases between them. The CDR3 contains 15 residues. The V gene's germline CDR1 is SGHTA and CDR2 FQGNSA. Together with reference TRBV7-2 and TRBJ1-1, the CDR3 gives the full variable domain: GAGVSQSPSNKVTEKGKDVELRCDPISGHTALYWYRQSLGQGLEFLIYFQGNSAPDKSGLPSDRFSAERTGGSVSTLTIQRTQQEDSAVYLCASSLGEFMNTEAFFGQGTRLTVV.